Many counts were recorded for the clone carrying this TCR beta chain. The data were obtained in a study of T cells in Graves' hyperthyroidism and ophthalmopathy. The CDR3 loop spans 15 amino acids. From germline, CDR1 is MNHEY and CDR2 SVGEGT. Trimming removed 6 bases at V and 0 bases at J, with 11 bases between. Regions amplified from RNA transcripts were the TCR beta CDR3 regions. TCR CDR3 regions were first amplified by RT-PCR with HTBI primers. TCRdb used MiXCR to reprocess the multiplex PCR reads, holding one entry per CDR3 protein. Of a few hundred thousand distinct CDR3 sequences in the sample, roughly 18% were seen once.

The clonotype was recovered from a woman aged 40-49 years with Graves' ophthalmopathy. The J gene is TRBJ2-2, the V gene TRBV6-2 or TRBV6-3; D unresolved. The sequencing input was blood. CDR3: CASSPGVSNTGELFF. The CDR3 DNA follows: TGTGCCAGCAGCCCTGGCGTTTCGAACACCGGGGAGCTGTTTTTT.